The entry below gives a single TCR beta chain sequence along with its context. Its specificity is unknown. The PCR employed 60 Vbeta primers together with 13 Jbeta primers. Original methodology: Later work found 65 million to 85 million unique TCR beta chains, with roughly 11 million shared. The protocol was immunoSEQ multiplex PCR, while the TCRdb copy is restricted to in-frame clones and leaves out a portion. The V and J calls and clone size were taken over from that table, and D and trimming were inferred from the DNA. Of some 140,000 clones in the sample, 70% to 90% were seen once. The data are from a study of cytomegalovirus exposure and HLA in healthy donors. Findings and limits, study-wide: Most TCR sequences were rare, but some public TCRs occurred in many donors.

There are 14 residues in the CDR3. Germline values: CDR1 SGDLS, CDR2 YYNGEE. The ends were cut back, 3 bases at V and 1 base at J, with 7 bases in the middle. The source is a woman between 40 and 55 years old in good health and CMV-seropositive. The sample was PBMCs. The chain uses TRBV9 and TRBJ2-2; the D gene is possibly TRBD1 (6 bases). CDR3 sequence (DNA): TGTGCCAGCAGCGCACAGGGGAACACCGGGGAGCTGTTTTTT. Its protein is CASSAQGNTGELFF.